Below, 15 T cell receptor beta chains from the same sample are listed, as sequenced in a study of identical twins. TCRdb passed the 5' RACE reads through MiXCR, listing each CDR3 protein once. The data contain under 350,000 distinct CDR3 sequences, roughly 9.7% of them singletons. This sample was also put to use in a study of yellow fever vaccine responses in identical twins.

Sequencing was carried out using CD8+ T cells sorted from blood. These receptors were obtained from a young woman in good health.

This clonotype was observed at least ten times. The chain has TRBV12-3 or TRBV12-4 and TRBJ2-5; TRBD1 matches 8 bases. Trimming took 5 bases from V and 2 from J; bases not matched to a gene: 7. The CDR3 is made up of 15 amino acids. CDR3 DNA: TGTGCCAGCAGTGCGACCGGGACAGGACAAGAGACCCAGTACTTC. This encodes CASSATGTGQETQYF.

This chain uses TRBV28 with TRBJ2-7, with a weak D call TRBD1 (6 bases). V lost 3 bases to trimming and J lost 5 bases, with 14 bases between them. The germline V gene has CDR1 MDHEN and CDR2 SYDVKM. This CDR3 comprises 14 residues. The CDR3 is CASSFGQTSNEQYF. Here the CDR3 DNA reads TGTGCCAGCAGTTTCGGACAGACGAGCAACGAGCAGTACTTC. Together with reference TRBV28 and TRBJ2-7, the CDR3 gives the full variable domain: DVKVTQSSRYLVKRTGEKVFLECVQDMDHENMFWYRQDPGLGLRLIYFSYDVKMKEKGDIPEGYSVSREKKERFSLILESASTNQTSMYLCASSFGQTSNEQYFGPGTRLTVT.

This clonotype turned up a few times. For the CDR3, the DNA is TGTGCTAGTGCCTACAACCCGGGACTAGCGGTAACAGATACGCAGTATTTT. Its protein is CASAYNPGLAVTDTQYF. The V call is TRBV12-5, the J call TRBJ2-3, with TRBD2 identical over 11 bases. The trim removed 7 bases at V and 3 bases at J, leaving 12 bases unmatched. The length of the CDR3 is 17 residues. In germline, CDR1 is LGHNT, CDR2 FRNRAP.

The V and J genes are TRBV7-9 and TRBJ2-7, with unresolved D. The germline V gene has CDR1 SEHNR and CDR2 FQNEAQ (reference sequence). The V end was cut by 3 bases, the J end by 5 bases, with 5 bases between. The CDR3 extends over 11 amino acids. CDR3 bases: TGTGCCAGCAGCTTCGCTGACGAGCAGTACTTC. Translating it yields CASSFADEQYF.

The CDR3 DNA is TGTGCCAGCACCTTTCAGGGGTCCTACGAGCAGTACTTC. Translating it yields CASTFQGSYEQYF. V gene TRBV27 combines with J gene TRBJ2-7, with D possibly TRBD1 on 6 matching bases. The V end was cut by 7 bases, the J end by 1 base, with 11 bases between. Germline V gene lookup returns CDR1 MNHEY and CDR2 SMNVEV (reference sequence). The CDR3 spans 13 residues.

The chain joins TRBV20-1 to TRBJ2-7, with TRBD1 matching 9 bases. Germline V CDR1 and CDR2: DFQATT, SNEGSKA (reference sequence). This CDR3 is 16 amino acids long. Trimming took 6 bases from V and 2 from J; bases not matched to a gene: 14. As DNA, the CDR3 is TGCAGTGCGACCTTCAGTGGACAGGGGAATCCCTACGAGCAGTACTTC. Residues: CSATFSGQGNPYEQYF.

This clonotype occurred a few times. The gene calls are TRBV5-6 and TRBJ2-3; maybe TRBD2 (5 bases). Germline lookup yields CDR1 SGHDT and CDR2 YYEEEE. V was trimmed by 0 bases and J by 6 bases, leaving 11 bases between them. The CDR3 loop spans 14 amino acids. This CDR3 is CASSLVASWDTQYF. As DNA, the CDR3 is TGTGCCAGCAGCTTGGTAGCGTCCTGGGATACGCAGTATTTT. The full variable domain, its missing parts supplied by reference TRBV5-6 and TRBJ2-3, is DAGVTQSPTHLIKTRGQQVTLRCSPKSGHDTVSWYQQALGQGPQFIFQYYEEEERQRGNFPDRFSGHQFPNYSSELNVNALLLGDSALYLCASSLVASWDTQYFGPGTRLTVL.

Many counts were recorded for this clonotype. The CDR3 loop is CASTGQGTANEKLFF. In nucleotides, the CDR3 is TGCGCCAGCACGGGACAGGGAACGGCTAATGAAAAACTGTTTTTT. The chain has TRBV5-1 and TRBJ1-4, with TRBD1 matching 9 bases. Germline V gene data show CDR1 as SGHRS and CDR2 as YFSETQ. The V and J ends lost 6 bases and 3 bases, in that order; junction bases with no gene match: 6. This CDR3 has 15 residues.

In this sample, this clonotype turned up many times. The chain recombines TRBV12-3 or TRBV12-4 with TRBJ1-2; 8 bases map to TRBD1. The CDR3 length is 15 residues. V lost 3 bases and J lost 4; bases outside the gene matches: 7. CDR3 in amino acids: CASSFPGGIGYGYTF. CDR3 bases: TGTGCCAGCAGTTTTCCAGGGGGCATCGGCTATGGCTACACCTTC.

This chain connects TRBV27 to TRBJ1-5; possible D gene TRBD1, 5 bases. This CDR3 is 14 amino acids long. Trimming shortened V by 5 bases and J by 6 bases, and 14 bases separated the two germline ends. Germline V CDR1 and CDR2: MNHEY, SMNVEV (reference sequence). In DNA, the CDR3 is TGTGCCAGCAGTCCTTTACTTGGGGGTCAGCCCCAGCATTTT. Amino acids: CASSPLLGGQPQHF.

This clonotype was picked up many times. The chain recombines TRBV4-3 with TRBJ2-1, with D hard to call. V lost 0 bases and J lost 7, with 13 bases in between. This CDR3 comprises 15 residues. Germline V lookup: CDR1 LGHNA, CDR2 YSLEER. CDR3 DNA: TGCGCCAGCAGCCAAGATCGATTAGAGACGAATGAGCAGTTCTTC. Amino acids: CASSQDRLETNEQFF.

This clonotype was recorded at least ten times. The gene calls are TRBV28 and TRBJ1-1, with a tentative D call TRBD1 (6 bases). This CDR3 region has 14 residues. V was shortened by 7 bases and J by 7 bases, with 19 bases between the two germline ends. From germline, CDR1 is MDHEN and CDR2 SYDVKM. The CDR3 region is CASKGVSGAHEAFF. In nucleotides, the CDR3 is TGTGCCAGCAAGGGGGTTTCGGGTGCACATGAAGCTTTCTTT.

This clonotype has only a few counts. The CDR3 spells CASSYGLRSRNEQFF. The CDR3 DNA follows: TGTGCCAGCAGTTACGGACTACGTTCTAGGAATGAGCAGTTCTTC. The chain uses TRBV7-3 and TRBJ2-1; D is possibly TRBD2 (6 bases). Germline CDR1 and CDR2: SGHTA and FQGTGA. This CDR3 has 15 residues. V was shortened by 6 bases and J by 7 bases, with 19 bases between the two germline ends.

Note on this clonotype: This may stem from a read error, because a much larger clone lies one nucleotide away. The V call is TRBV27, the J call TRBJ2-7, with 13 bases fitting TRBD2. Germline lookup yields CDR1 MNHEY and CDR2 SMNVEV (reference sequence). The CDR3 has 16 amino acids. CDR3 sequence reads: CASSLRGLAGHYEQCF. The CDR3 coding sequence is TGTGCCAGCAGCCTCCGGGGACTAGCGGGGCACTACGAGCAGTGCTTC.

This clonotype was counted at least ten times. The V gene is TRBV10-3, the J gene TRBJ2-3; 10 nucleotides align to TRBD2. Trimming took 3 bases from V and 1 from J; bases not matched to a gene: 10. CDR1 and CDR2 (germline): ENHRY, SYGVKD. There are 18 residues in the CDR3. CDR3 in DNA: TGTGCCATCAGTGATGGGATAGCGGGAGGTCAGGGCACAGATACGCAGTATTTT. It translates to CAISDGIAGGQGTDTQYF.